This is a list of T cell receptor beta chains from one sample in a study of shared clonotypes between healthy human individuals. The repertoire was sequenced with immunoSEQ multiplex PCR; TCRdb's copy has only in-frame clones and lacks some. The sample yields over a million clones, about 96% seen once. Material for sequencing was naive CD4+ T cells sorted from blood. These receptors originate from a young man in good health. CDR3s include the opening cysteine and the closing phenylalanine or tryptophan. D genes are given only for firm matches. Only part of the rows carry a size: once, few, many, or a class if the clone is expanded.

>TRBV14|-|12|TRBJ2-3|-
TGTGCCAGCAGCCAAGACGGAATCACGCAGTATTTT
CASSQDGITQYF
>TRBV5-5|-|17|TRBJ2-2|-
TGTGCCAGCAGCTTGCTGACTGTGTTCGCGAACACCGGGGAGCTGTTTTTT
CASSLLTVFANTGELFF
>TRBV28|-|16|TRBJ2-2|-
TGTGCCAGCACCTCTGGCGGTAGCGGTAACACCGGGGAGCTGTTTTTT
CASTSGGSGNTGELFF
>TRBV9|TRBD2|17|TRBJ2-1|once
TGTGCCAGCAGCAAGTACCCGCGGGAGGTCGCCTACAATGAGCAGTTCTTC
CASSKYPREVAYNEQFF
>TRBV7-9|-|10|TRBJ1-1|-
TGTGCCAGCAGCCCCAACGAAGCTTTCTTT
CASSPNEAFF
>TRBV7-2|-|15|TRBJ1-1|-
TGTGCCAGCAGCTTCGGGGGGACCCCGAACACTGAAGCTTTCTTT
CASSFGGTPNTEAFF
>TRBV5-4|TRBD2|14|TRBJ2-3|-
TGTGCCAGCAGCTCTAGCGGGAGAACAGATACGCAGTATTTT
CASSSSGRTDTQYF
>TRBV7-7|-|13|TRBJ2-7|-
TGTGCCAGCAGCTTAGCCAATGGCTACGAGCAGTACTTC
CASSLANGYEQYF
>TRBV5-4|-|12|TRBJ2-1|-
TGTGCCAGCAGCTTTCGACCCAATGAGCAGTTCTTC
CASSFRPNEQFF
>TRBV10-3|-|13|TRBJ1-2|-
TGTGCCACCGCCGGGACAATAAACTATGGCTACACCTTC
CATAGTINYGYTF
>TRBV30|TRBD1|11|TRBJ1-2|-
TGTGCCGGGGACAGGGGCTATGGCTACACCTTC
CAGDRGYGYTF
>TRBV27|TRBD1|15|TRBJ1-2|once
TGTGCCAGCAGTTCAACCGGGACAGGGGCCTATGGCTACACCTTC
CASSSTGTGAYGYTF
>TRBV27|-|12|TRBJ2-7|-
TGTGCCAGCAGTAAGCCCCAAGGTCGGCAGTACTTC
CASSKPQGRQYF
>TRBV7-6|-|18|TRBJ2-7|-
TGTGCCAGCAGCTTAATCCCCCCAATATCCGAAATAACCTACGAGCAGTACTTC
CASSLIPPISEITYEQYF
>TRBV6-5|-|13|TRBJ2-7|-
TGTGCCAGCAGTTACTTAAGTTCCTACGAGCAGTACTTC
CASSYLSSYEQYF
>TRBV5-1|TRBD2|16|TRBJ2-1|-
TGCGCCAGCAGCTCCTTGCCCGGGACTAGCTACAATGAGCAGTTCTTC
CASSSLPGTSYNEQFF
>TRBV7-3|-|14|TRBJ2-5|-
TGTGCCAGCAGCCGAAGAGGCCTCCAAGAGACCCAGTACTTC
CASSRRGLQETQYF
>TRBV13|-|17|TRBJ2-3|-
TGTGCCAGCAGCTTAGTTATCGAAGCGGCCCTCACAGATACGCAGTATTTT
CASSLVIEAALTDTQYF
>TRBV5-1|-|16|TRBJ2-1|few
TGCGCCAGCAGCTTGGGGATTGGCCGAGTGACCAATGAGCAGTTCTTC
CASSLGIGRVTNEQFF
>TRBV4-2|-|14|TRBJ2-2|-
TGTGCCAGCAGCTTTAACAGGGACACCGGGGAGCTGTTTTTT
CASSFNRDTGELFF
>TRBV6-5|-|13|TRBJ1-1|-
TGTGCCAGCAGGCCCCGGGGAACGAATGAAGCTTTCTTT
CASRPRGTNEAFF
>TRBV7-9|-|13|TRBJ2-1|once
TGTGCCAGCCGGAGGGATTCCTACAATGAGCAGTTCTTC
CASRRDSYNEQFF
>TRBV6-6|-|15|TRBJ2-5|-
TGTGCCAGCAGTTACTCGGCCAGAAACCAAGAGACCCAGTACTTC
CASSYSARNQETQYF
>TRBV27|-|17|TRBJ2-7|-
TGTGCCAGCAGAAGGACAGGGGGGCTAGCGGGAGCTTACGAGCAGTACTTC
CASRRTGGLAGAYEQYF
>TRBV28|TRBD1|18|TRBJ1-2|-
TGTGCCAGCAGTTTAGTCGCAGCGGGACAGCACTCTAACTATGGCTACACCTTC
CASSLVAAGQHSNYGYTF
>TRBV18|-|16|TRBJ2-1|-
TGTGCCAGCTCACCCAACCAACTTTTCTCCTACAATGAGCAGTTCTTC
CASSPNQLFSYNEQFF
>TRBV5-1|TRBD2|16|TRBJ2-1|-
TGCGCCAGCAGCTTGACCGGGACTAGCGGGAGTTATGAGCAGTTCTTC
CASSLTGTSGSYEQFF
>TRBV19|-|14|TRBJ2-7|-
TGTGCCAGTAGTAGCCCGGACCCCCCCTACGAGCAGTACTTC
CASSSPDPPYEQYF
>TRBV5-1|-|15|TRBJ2-7|-
TGCGCCAGCAGCGACCTAGGATCCAGGGCCTACGAGCAGTACTTC
CASSDLGSRAYEQYF
>TRBV9|-|13|TRBJ2-5|-
TGTGCCAGCAGCTCGACAGCAGGGGAGACCCAGTACTTC
CASSSTAGETQYF
>TRBV6-5|-|16|TRBJ2-1|-
TGTGCCAGCAGTTACTCAGGGGGGCAGGGGTACAATGAGCAGTTCTTC
CASSYSGGQGYNEQFF
>TRBV7-3|TRBD2|14|TRBJ2-3|-
TGTGCCAGCAGCGGTGGGACTAGCGGCGATACGCAGTATTTT
CASSGGTSGDTQYF
>TRBV2|TRBD1|14|TRBJ2-3|-
TGTGCCAGCAGGCAGGGGGCAATACTAGATACGCAGTATTTT
CASRQGAILDTQYF
>TRBV2|TRBD1|14|TRBJ2-7|-
TGTGCCAGCACAGGGGGACAGGGAATATACGAGCAGTACTTC
CASTGGQGIYEQYF
>TRBV29-1|-|16|TRBJ2-1|-
TGCAGCGTTGAGGATTGGCGGGGAAACTCCTACAATGAGCAGTTCTTC
CSVEDWRGNSYNEQFF
>TRBV5-1|TRBD1|15|TRBJ1-1|once
TGCGCCAGCAGCGGAGGACAGGTCCTGAACACTGAAGCTTTCTTT
CASSGGQVLNTEAFF
>TRBV11-2|-|12|TRBJ2-7|-
TGTGCCAGCAGCCCCGGGATCTACGAGCAGTACTTC
CASSPGIYEQYF
>TRBV7-9|-|14|TRBJ2-1|-
TGTGCCAGCAGCTTATCCAGGGTCTTGGATGAGCAGTTCTTC
CASSLSRVLDEQFF
>TRBV27|-|16|TRBJ1-2|-
TGTGCCAGCAGAGTCGGGCAGGGTGGCATCAACTATGGCTACACCTTC
CASRVGQGGINYGYTF
>TRBV7-8|TRBD2|16|TRBJ2-5|-
TGTGCCAGCAGCCCTTGGCGAGCGGGAGAGGAAGAGACCCAGTACTTC
CASSPWRAGEEETQYF
>TRBV7-2|TRBD1|18|TRBJ1-2|-
TGTGCCAGCAGCTTAGCGGAAGACAGGGCGGCGTTCGGCTATGGCTACACCTTC
CASSLAEDRAAFGYGYTF
>TRBV5-5|TRBD1|15|TRBJ1-1|-
TGTGCCAGCAGCTTGGTGGAGGGGGCAGTGACTGAAGCTTTCTTT
CASSLVEGAVTEAFF